This paragraph covers one TCR beta chain sequence. What it binds is unknown. The table came from immunoSEQ multiplex PCR; TCRdb's copy has only in-frame clones and leaves some out. The sample contains some 120,000 clones, around four fifths of which appear only once. The time point: week 11, during vaccination. It was 300 ug of mutant IDH1 20-mer peptide that made up each vaccine dose, given with topical imiquimod. The data originate from a study of a mutant IDH1 vaccine in newly diagnosed glioma. Germline CDR1 SGHTA, CDR2 FQGNSA. The V end lost 2 bases, the J end lost 2 bases, and 11 bases lay between the germline ends. This CDR3 region has 15 residues.

The sequence was collected from a middle-aged man with glioma. This chain connects TRBV7-2 to TRBJ2-3, with D perhaps matching TRBD2 (6 bases). The source was PBMCs, collected from a glioma patient whose treatment included an IDH1 peptide vaccine. As DNA, the CDR3 is TGTGCCAGCAGCTTATCCCGCGGGACCACAGATACGCAGTATTTT. This gives the protein CASSLSRGTTDTQYF.